The present TCR beta chain was sequenced within a study of T cells after somatic rescue of genetic block. Method: immunoSEQ multiplex PCR; TCRdb's copy keeps in-frame clones and lacks some. The sample lists several thousand clones, roughly 80% occurring once. The germline V gene encodes CDR1 LNHDA and CDR2 SQIVND (reference sequence). The V end was cut by 8 bases, the J end by 0 bases, with 14 bases between. The CDR3 is 14 residues long. The V gene is TRBV19, the J gene TRBJ2-7; possible D gene TRBD2, 6 bases. The sequence derives from a boy aged 10-17 years. The sequenced sample was peripheral blood mononuclear cells (PBMCs). The CDR3 sequence: CASSRRGSSYEQYF. The DNA of the CDR3 is TGTGCCAGTTCCCGCCGGGGGAGCTCCTACGAGCAGTACTTC.